These 8 T cell receptor beta chains were all obtained from the same sample, sequenced in a study of blood T cell repertoires in COVID-19. This table comes from immunoSEQ multiplex PCR, and its TCRdb copy is limited to in-frame clones, with some not included. The table includes about 110,000 clones, 75% to 90% detected once. Sequencing was performed on peripheral blood. The receptors derive from a woman in her 70s with acute or convalescent COVID-19.

The chain couples TRBV19 to TRBJ2-3; possible D gene TRBD1, 5 bases. CDR3 length: 13 amino acids. The germline CDR1 and CDR2 sequences are LNHDA and SQIVND (reference sequence). V was pared by 5 bases and J by 4 bases, with 10 bases between. The CDR3 protein is CASSFRVADTQYF. The CDR3 DNA sequence: TGTGCCAGTAGTTTCAGGGTGGCAGATACGCAGTATTTT.

The genes are TRBV5-1 and TRBJ2-1; 15 nucleotides agree with TRBD2. The V segment lost 3 bases and the J segment 6 bases; nucleotides outside the gene matches: 4. CDR1 SGHRS and CDR2 YFSETQ come from the germline V gene. There are 16 residues in the CDR3. CDR3 sequence: CASSWTSGGASNEQFF. DNA of the CDR3: TGCGCCAGCAGCTGGACTAGCGGGGGGGCTAGCAATGAGCAGTTCTTC.

The rearrangement links TRBV10-2 to TRBJ2-1; 7 nucleotides agree with TRBD1. With 0 bases clipped from V and 3 bases from J, the junction kept 11 bases outside the gene matches. The CDR3 totals 18 residues. The germline CDR1 and CDR2 sequences are WSHSY and SAAADI. The DNA for the CDR3 is TGCGCCAGCAGTGAGTCAATTAACAGGGGAAGGGTCTACAATGAGCAGTTCTTC. Its translation is CASSESINRGRVYNEQFF.

The gene calls are TRBV9 and TRBJ2-1; 11 bases align to TRBD2. Germline-derived CDR1 and CDR2 are SGDLS and YYNGEE. Trimming cost V 4 bases and J 4 bases; bases outside gene matches: 4. There are 15 residues in the CDR3. As DNA, the CDR3 is TGTGCCAGCAGCCCGAGACTAGCGGGATACAATGAGCAGTTCTTC. This gives the protein CASSPRLAGYNEQFF.

The rearrangement links TRBV5-1 to TRBJ2-2; 9 bases agree with TRBD2. With V trimmed by 3 bases and J by 1 base, 4 bases remained unmatched. Germline V gene data show CDR1 as SGHRS and CDR2 as YFSETQ. The CDR3 has 16 amino acids. The CDR3 coding sequence is TGCGCCAGCAGCTCACTGACTAGCGGGAACACCGGGGAGCTGTTTTTT. Translated: CASSSLTSGNTGELFF.

The chain joins TRBV7-9 to TRBJ2-1; D is unresolved. V was trimmed by 5 bases and J by 8 bases, leaving 7 bases between them. This CDR3 contains 11 residues. Germline V CDR1 and CDR2: SEHNR, FQNEAQ (reference sequence). CDR3: CASSPSHEQFF. CDR3 nucleotide sequence: TGTGCCAGCAGCCCCTCCCATGAGCAGTTCTTC.

The V call is TRBV3-1 (or the pseudogene TRBV3-2), the J call TRBJ1-2; unclear D gene. Trimming left V 4 bases short and J 4 bases short, with 7 bases between. CDR3 size: 12 residues. The germline V gene has CDR1 LGHDT and CDR2 YNNKEL (reference sequence). CDR3 region: CASSPGAYGYTF. For the CDR3, the DNA is TGTGCCAGCAGCCCCGGAGCCTATGGCTACACCTTC.

The CDR3 loop reads CASSSPGGYTF. CDR3 DNA: TGTGCCAGCAGCTCCCCCGGTGGCTACACCTTC. The chain links TRBV13 to TRBJ1-2; D gene uncertain. Trimming stripped 4 bases from V and 7 bases from J, with 7 bases between. The CDR3 is 11 residues long. In germline, CDR1 is PRHDT, CDR2 FYEKMQ (reference sequence).